This T cell receptor beta chain was found in a study of cytomegalovirus exposure and HLA in healthy donors. Study-level results: Earlier findings revealed that most TCR beta V segments proved productive either about 90% or about 30% of the time. Excluded were some V segments that proved indistinguishable, including TRBV6-2 and TRBV6-3. In a later analysis, CMV-associated beta chains were mostly HLA-associated, it appeared.

The germline CDR1 and CDR2 sequences are PRHDT and FYEKMQ (reference sequence). This CDR3 is 15 amino acids long. V shed 0 bases and J shed 3 bases, with 11 bases lying between them. Vbeta (60) and Jbeta (13) primers were used in the PCR. The table came from immunoSEQ multiplex PCR; TCRdb's copy has only in-frame clones and leaves some out. The sample has 90,000 to 100,000 clones, around four fifths seen once; the top ten hold 2%. For this clone: What it recognizes is unknown.

This clonotype was sampled from a middle-aged man in good health and CMV-seronegative. V and J are TRBV13 and TRBJ1-1; TRBD1 might be the D (5 bases). Sequencing was done on a sample of PBMCs. CDR3: CASSLGLGRDTEAFF. The CDR3 DNA reads as TGTGCCAGCAGCTTAGGCCTAGGCAGGGACACTGAAGCTTTCTTT.